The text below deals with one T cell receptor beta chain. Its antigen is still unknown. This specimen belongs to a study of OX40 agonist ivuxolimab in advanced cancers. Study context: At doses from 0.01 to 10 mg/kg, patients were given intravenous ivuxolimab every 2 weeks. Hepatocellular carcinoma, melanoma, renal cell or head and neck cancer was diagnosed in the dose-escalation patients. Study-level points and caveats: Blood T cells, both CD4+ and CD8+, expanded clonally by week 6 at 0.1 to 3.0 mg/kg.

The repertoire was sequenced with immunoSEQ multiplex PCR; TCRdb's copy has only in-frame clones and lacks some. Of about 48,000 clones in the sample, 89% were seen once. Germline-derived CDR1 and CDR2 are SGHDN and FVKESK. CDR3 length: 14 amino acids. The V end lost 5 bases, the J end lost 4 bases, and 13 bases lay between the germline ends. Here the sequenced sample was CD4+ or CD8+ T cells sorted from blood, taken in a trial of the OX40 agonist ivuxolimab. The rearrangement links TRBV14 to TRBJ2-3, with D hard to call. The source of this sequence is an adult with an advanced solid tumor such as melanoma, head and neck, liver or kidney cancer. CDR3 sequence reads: CASSTWSKSDTQYF. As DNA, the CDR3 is TGTGCCAGCAGCACATGGTCCAAGTCAGATACGCAGTATTTT.